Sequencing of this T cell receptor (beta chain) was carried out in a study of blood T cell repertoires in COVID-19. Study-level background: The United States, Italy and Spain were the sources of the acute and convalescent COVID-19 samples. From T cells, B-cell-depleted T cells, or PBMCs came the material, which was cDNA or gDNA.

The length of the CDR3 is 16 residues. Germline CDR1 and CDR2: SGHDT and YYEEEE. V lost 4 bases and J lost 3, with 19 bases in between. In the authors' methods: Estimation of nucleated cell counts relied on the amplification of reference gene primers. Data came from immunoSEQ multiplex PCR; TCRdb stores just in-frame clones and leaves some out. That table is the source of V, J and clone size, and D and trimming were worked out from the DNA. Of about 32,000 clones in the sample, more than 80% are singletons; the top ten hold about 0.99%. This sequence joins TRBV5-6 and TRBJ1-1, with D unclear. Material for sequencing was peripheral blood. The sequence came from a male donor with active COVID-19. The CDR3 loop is CASSPGWSTTYTEAFF. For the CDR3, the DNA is TGTGCCAGCAGCCCCGGGTGGTCGACGACTTACACTGAAGCTTTCTTT.